This T cell receptor (beta chain) was captured by sequencing in a study of breast tumors, draining lymph nodes, adjacent tissues. In germline, CDR1 is SQVTM, CDR2 ANQGSEA. This CDR3 has 10 amino acids. The V and J ends lost 4 bases and 7 bases respectively, with 5 bases between them. Each CDR3 protein gets one entry after TCRdb re-called the multiplex PCR reads with MiXCR. The sample shows some 170,000 distinct CDR3 sequences, around 35% of them seen only once. The sample holds many counts of this clonotype. What it binds is not known. Findings of the study overall: Tumors had less TCR diversity than lymph nodes, more than nontumor tissue. Tumor and nontumor repertoires were significantly more similar in luminal-like than in basal-like breast cancer. That most tumor T cells come from lymph nodes remained unproven.

Breast cancer patients provided tissue from their axillary draining lymph nodes. Sequencing was performed on axillary lymph node tissue. The chain is built from TRBV29-1 and TRBJ2-1; no clear D. This clonotype originated in a female donor with breast cancer. Some clones in this sample may be carry-over from other donors' samples. CDR3 nucleotides: TGCAGCGTTGTAAGAAATGAGCAGTTCTTC. This codes for CSVVRNEQFF.